The 13 T cell receptor beta chains reported below all come from one sample, sequenced in a study of blood T cell repertoires in COVID-19. Here immunoSEQ multiplex PCR was the method, and the copy in TCRdb shows in-frame clones only, minus some. The sample yields roughly 100,000 clones, 75% to 90% seen once. The sample taken for sequencing was peripheral blood. Source of these receptors: a human donor in a cohort sampled during active or convalescent COVID-19.

This chain uses TRBV11-3 with TRBJ2-7; tentative D call: TRBD1 (6 bases). Germline CDR1 reads SGHNT; CDR2 reads YENEEA. The V end was cut by 0 bases, the J end by 0 bases, with 18 bases between. The CDR3 has 18 amino acids. CDR3: CASSLDRLGQSSSYEQYF. The CDR3, as DNA: TGTGCCAGCAGCTTAGATCGTTTGGGACAATCGAGCTCCTACGAGCAGTACTTC.

V is TRBV30 and J is TRBJ1-3; D uncertain. Trimming removed 5 bases at V and 0 bases at J, with 11 bases between. CDR3 size: 14 residues. Germline CDR1 GTSNPN, CDR2 SVGIG (reference sequence). The CDR3 region has the DNA TGTGCCTGGGGTGCGGGATTCTCTGGAAACACCATATATTTT. Protein product: CAWGAGFSGNTIYF. The full variable domain, completed using reference TRBV30 and TRBJ1-3, is SQTIHQWPATLVQPVGSPLSLECTVEGTSNPNLYWYRQAAGRGLQLLFYSVGIGQISSEVPQNLSASRPQDRQFILSSKKLLLSDSGFYLCAWGAGFSGNTIYFGEGSWLTVV.

The V call is TRBV18, the J call TRBJ2-7; TRBD1 aligns across 11 bases. Trimming cost V 1 base and J 4 bases; bases outside gene matches: 9. From germline, CDR1 is KGHSH and CDR2 LQKENI. The CDR3 is 17 residues long. The CDR3 is CASSPQYGTGGRYEQYF. The CDR3 nucleotides read TGTGCCAGCTCACCACAGTACGGGACAGGGGGTAGGTACGAGCAGTACTTC.

Only one count was recorded for this clone. The V call is TRBV28, the J call TRBJ2-2; the D gene is possibly TRBD1 (5 bases). The V gene's germline CDR1 is MDHEN and CDR2 SYDVKM. The CDR3 is 15 amino acids. The germline V and J ends were trimmed by 8 bases and 4 bases, with 17 bases remaining between them. The CDR3 DNA reads TGTGCCAGCCGCAAGGGGCGGTGGAGCACCGGGGAGCTGTTTTTT. Translating it yields CASRKGRWSTGELFF.

The count of this clone is one. This chain connects TRBV5-4 to TRBJ1-1; 9 bases are shared with TRBD1. The germline V gene has CDR1 SGHNT and CDR2 YYREEE (reference sequence). CDR3 length equals 18 residues. Losses at the gene ends were 0 bases for V and 1 base for J; bases not matched to a gene: 10. The CDR3 region has the DNA TGTGCCAGCAGCTTGGCAAGCCCCGGACAGGGGACGAACACTGAAGCTTTCTTT. As protein: CASSLASPGQGTNTEAFF.

This rearrangement joins TRBV6-1 to TRBJ1-5; D is ambiguous. The CDR3 loop spans 12 amino acids. Germline assignment: CDR1 MNHNS and CDR2 SASEGT. The germline V and J ends were trimmed by 3 bases and 4 bases, with 4 bases remaining between them. CDR3 amino acids: CASSDPNQPQHF. The CDR3 DNA is TGTGCCAGCAGTGACCCTAATCAGCCCCAGCATTTT.

This chain links TRBV7-9 with TRBJ1-1, with D uncertain. CDR1 is SEHNR, CDR2 FQNEAQ, per germline (reference sequence). The CDR3 consists of 15 residues. Trimming cost V 5 bases and J 3 bases, with 16 bases left between them. CDR3 sequence (DNA): TGTGCCAGCAGCCCTCGAGGGTGGGCAGACACTGAAGCTTTCTTT. Protein product: CASSPRGWADTEAFF.

The V call is TRBV28, the J call TRBJ2-3; 10 bases agree with TRBD2. The V and J ends lost 10 bases and 9 bases, in that order; junction bases with no gene match: 19. CDR1 and CDR2 (germline): MDHEN, SYDVKM. The CDR3 is 16 amino acids. CDR3 residues: CATTRASGGPIQTQYF. For the CDR3, the DNA is TGTGCCACCACCCGTGCTAGCGGGGGCCCCATTCAGACGCAGTATTTT.

As DNA, the CDR3 is TGTGCCAGCAGTTACCCGTCCAGCAATCAGCCCCAGCATTTT. The encoded protein is CASSYPSSNQPQHF. V is TRBV6-5 and J is TRBJ1-5; D unclear. The CDR3 totals 14 residues. Germline V gene lookup returns CDR1 MNHEY and CDR2 SVGAGI. V lost 2 bases, J lost 1 base, and 6 bases lay in between.

The rearrangement joins TRBV7-8 to TRBJ2-2; 13 bases agree with TRBD2. CDR3 length equals 16 residues. Looked up from germline, CDR1 is SGHVS and CDR2 is FQNEAQ. The V segment lost 4 bases and the J segment 9 bases; nucleotides outside the gene matches: 8. The CDR3 spells CASSWTSGGSVRELFF. The CDR3 DNA sequence: TGTGCCAGCAGCTGGACTAGCGGGGGCTCCGTGCGGGAGCTGTTTTTT.

This rearrangement joins TRBV20-1 to TRBJ1-5; D gene ambiguous. Germline V gene lookup returns CDR1 DFQATT and CDR2 SNEGSKA (reference sequence). Trimming stripped 3 bases from V and 4 bases from J, with 10 bases between. The CDR3 runs 13 residues. DNA of the CDR3: TGCAGTGCTAGTATGGGCCGGAATCAGCCCCAGCATTTT. Translation: CSASMGRNQPQHF.

This clone has just one count. This chain uses TRBV28 with TRBJ2-7; D gene uncertain. In germline, CDR1 is MDHEN, CDR2 SYDVKM. Trimming removed 1 base at V and 3 bases at J, with 19 bases between. The CDR3 consists of 17 residues. This CDR3 reads CASSLSPSHTELYEQYF. Written as DNA, the CDR3 is TGTGCCAGCAGTTTATCCCCTTCCCACACAGAACTCTACGAGCAGTACTTC.

This sequence joins TRBV11-3 and TRBJ2-1; D is possibly TRBD1 (6 bases). The CDR3 is 15 amino acids. V lost 0 bases and J 2 bases, leaving 8 bases between the germline ends. Germline-derived CDR1 and CDR2 are SGHNT and YENEEA. The CDR3 sequence: CASSLDRGPYNEQFF. CDR3 sequence (DNA): TGTGCCAGCAGCTTAGACAGGGGCCCCTACAATGAGCAGTTCTTC. Looking up the rest from reference TRBV11-3 and TRBJ2-1 gives the full variable domain: EAGVVQSPRYKIIEKKQPVAFWCNPISGHNTLYWYLQNLGQGPELLIRYENEEAVDDSQLPKDRFSAERLKGVDSTLKIQPAELGDSAVYLCASSLDRGPYNEQFFGPGTRLTVL.